A selection of T cell receptor beta chains follows, all from one sample in a study of blood T cells in healthy people across ages. In TCRdb, the 5' RACE reads were re-called with MiXCR into one record per CDR3 protein. The sample has about 1,400,000 distinct CDR3 sequences, roughly 40% seen once. Sequencing used blood. The receptor source for this set is a woman aged 18-29 years in good health. The CDR3 runs from the conserved cysteine through the conserved F or W. The D gene is left open where the match is weak. The size of a clone is reported for some rows only, either as once, few or many, or as a class for expanded clones.

abundance	v_gene	len	d_gene	j_gene	CDR3nt	CDR3aa
once	TRBV6-5	14	-	TRBJ2-7	TGTGCCAGCAAGGGACCGGGGGCTTGGGGCGAGCAGTACTTC	CASKGPGAWGEQYF
-	TRBV27	14	-	TRBJ2-5	TGTGCCAGCAGTTTCGAAGGAGTCCAAGAGACCCAGTACTTC	CASSFEGVQETQYF
few	TRBV9	14	TRBD1	TRBJ1-5	TGTGCCAGCAGCGTAGGACAGGGAGATCAGCCCCAGCATTTT	CASSVGQGDQPQHF
-	TRBV11-1	12	-	TRBJ2-3	TGTGCCAGCTCCACGGGGGTGGATACGCAGTATTTT	CASSTGVDTQYF
-	TRBV5-1	15	-	TRBJ1-1	TGCGCCAGCAGCTTGGTTGGCAGGCTGAACACTGAAGCTTTCTTT	CASSLVGRLNTEAFF
-	TRBV9	17	TRBD1	TRBJ2-4	TGTGCCAGCAGCGGGAATGGACAGGGCCTAGCCAAAAGCATTCAGTACTTC	CASSGNGQGLAKSIQYF
many	TRBV4-2	15	-	TRBJ2-1	TGTGCCAGCAGTTCTGGGACCTACTCCTACAATGAGCAGTTCTTC	CASSSGTYSYNEQFF
-	TRBV12-3/TRBV12-4	13	-	TRBJ2-5	TGTGCCAGCAGTTTAGTAGCGGCGGGGACCCAGTACTTC	CASSLVAAGTQYF
-	TRBV20-1	13	-	TRBJ2-7	TGCAGTGCTAGAGATCGGGTAGCACACGAGCAGTACTTC	CSARDRVAHEQYF
-	TRBV20-1	14	TRBD2	TRBJ2-1	TGCAGTGCTTCACTAGCGGGAGGGGTGTATGAGCAGTTCTTC	CSASLAGGVYEQFF
many	TRBV29-1	17	TRBD2	TRBJ2-3	TGCAGCGTTGGCTGGGCGGGAGGGAAGATTGGGACAGATACGCAGTATTTT	CSVGWAGGKIGTDTQYF
-	TRBV27	15	TRBD1	TRBJ2-1	TGTGCCAGCAGCCCCCCCGGGACAGGGAAAGAGACCCAGTTCTTC	CASSPPGTGKETQFF
-	TRBV2	14	TRBD2	TRBJ2-1	TGTGCCAGCAGTGGGGGACTAGGACGCAATGAGCAGTTCTTC	CASSGGLGRNEQFF
-	TRBV24-1	15	-	TRBJ2-5	TGTGCCACCAGTGATTTGGGGACGGGACAAGAGACCCAGTACTTC	CATSDLGTGQETQYF
-	TRBV25-1	15	-	TRBJ1-1	TGTGCCAGCAGCCCCGAGGCCTGGGGTGGCACTGAAGCTTTCTTT	CASSPEAWGGTEAFF
few	TRBV10-3	14	TRBD1	TRBJ1-2	TGTGCCATCATTGGGACAGGGGGCAACTATGGCTACACCTTC	CAIIGTGGNYGYTF
few	TRBV6-5	17	-	TRBJ1-2	TGTGCCAGCAGTTACTTCAGCACCAGGGCGTTAAACTATGGCTACACCTTC	CASSYFSTRALNYGYTF
-	TRBV9	16	TRBD1	TRBJ2-1	TGTGCCAGCAGCCCGAGTGGGGGACAGGGGTATTATGAGCAGTTCTTC	CASSPSGGQGYYEQFF
few	TRBV3-1	15	-	TRBJ1-2	TGTGCCAGCAGCAACTCAGGGTTGGGGTACTATGGCTACACCTTC	CASSNSGLGYYGYTF
-	TRBV6-5	15	-	TRBJ1-6	TGTGCCAGCAGTTACGGCGAGGGGTGGGATTCACCCCTCCACTTT	CASSYGEGWDSPLHF
few	TRBV11-1	14	-	TRBJ2-7	TGTGCCAGCAGCTTAGTTCAATGGAACCACGAGCAGTACTTC	CASSLVQWNHEQYF
once	TRBV12-3/TRBV12-4	13	-	TRBJ2-7	TGTGCCAGCATCATCCAGTGGGGCTACGAGCAGTACTTC	CASIIQWGYEQYF
-	TRBV5-6	15	-	TRBJ2-7	TGTGCCAGCAGCTTGTCGAGTAGTACGATTAGCGAGCAGTACTTC	CASSLSSSTISEQYF
-	TRBV28	17	TRBD2	TRBJ2-1	TGTGCCAGCAGTTTGACTAGCGGGGATCACCTCTACAATGAGCAGTTCTTC	CASSLTSGDHLYNEQFF
many	TRBV12-3/TRBV12-4	14	-	TRBJ2-5	TGTGCCAGCAGTTTCGGGGACGGACAAGAGACCCAGTACTTC	CASSFGDGQETQYF
few	TRBV28	14	TRBD1	TRBJ1-2	TGTGCCAGCAGGCAACCAGGGGGCGCGGGTGGCTACACCTTC	CASRQPGGAGGYTF
-	TRBV20-1	11	-	TRBJ2-7	TGCAGTGAAAGGGGGGCTCGTGAGCAGTACTTC	CSERGAREQYF
-	TRBV4-1	17	-	TRBJ2-7	TGCGCCAGCAGCCAAGATCGGGTCCGCGGCAGTAACTACGAGCAGTACTTC	CASSQDRVRGSNYEQYF
-	TRBV2	15	-	TRBJ2-3	TGTGCCAGCAGTGCCTATGAGGCTAGCACAGATACGCAGTATTTT	CASSAYEASTDTQYF
-	TRBV30	14	TRBD2	TRBJ2-3	TGTGCCTGGAGTGCCGGACTAGCCGGAGATACGCAGTATTTT	CAWSAGLAGDTQYF
-	TRBV20-1	14	-	TRBJ1-2	TGCAGTGCAGCCCAGGGCCTGGGGGACTATGGCTACACCTTC	CSAAQGLGDYGYTF
many	TRBV5-1	13	TRBD2	TRBJ2-1	TGCGCCAGCAGCTTGAGCGGGAATTATGAGCAGTTCTTC	CASSLSGNYEQFF
-	TRBV6-5	18	-	TRBJ2-3	TGTGCCAGCAGCTACTCAGGGGATCAAGGTTTTGACACAGATACGCAGTATTTT	CASSYSGDQGFDTDTQYF
few	TRBV20-1	16	-	TRBJ1-5	TGCAGTGCTAGAGTTTATATGGGGCCTTTCAATCAGCCCCAGCATTTT	CSARVYMGPFNQPQHF
few	TRBV6-1	17	TRBD2	TRBJ2-3	TGTGCCAGCAGTGAACGACTAGCGGGGGGTAATACAGATACGCAGTATTTT	CASSERLAGGNTDTQYF
once	TRBV3-1	14	-	TRBJ1-2	TGTGCCAGCAGCCCAGGGGTGGCGAGCTATGGCTACACCTTC	CASSPGVASYGYTF
-	TRBV5-1	18	TRBD1	TRBJ1-6	TGCGCCAGCAGCTTGGACGGACAGGGTGGGGCGCGCAATTCACCCCTCCACTTT	CASSLDGQGGARNSPLHF
-	TRBV7-9	14	-	TRBJ2-5	TGTGCCAGCAGCTCCGGCTCTAGCTCAGAGACCCAGTACTTC	CASSSGSSSETQYF
once	TRBV4-1	17	TRBD1	TRBJ2-1	TGCGCCAGCAGCCAAGAGCCGGGACAGTTTCTTACTACCGAGCGGTTCTTC	CASSQEPGQFLTTERFF
few	TRBV7-8	16	-	TRBJ2-1	TGTGCCAGCAGCTTAGGTGTAGGGCAGGTCTACAATGAGCAGTTCTTC	CASSLGVGQVYNEQFF